These 22 T cell receptor beta chains came from one sample sequenced in a study of regulatory T cells in long-lasting Graves disease. The sample's time point: newly diagnosed GD, antithyroid drugs for less than 3 months. Researchers made the TCR library from RNA that was extracted from PBMCs. Combining iRepertoire HTBI primers with Arm-PCR of CDR3 regions, the authors built TCR beta libraries. TCRdb passed the multiplex PCR reads through MiXCR, listing each CDR3 protein once. This sample has about 470,000 distinct CDR3 sequences, with about 15% found just once. This sample also appeared in a second study, on T cells in Graves' hyperthyroidism and ophthalmopathy.

Sequencing was performed on peripheral blood mononuclear cells (PBMCs), taken at new diagnosis, from a patient treated with antithyroid drugs. The receptor source for this set is a woman under 40 with Graves disease.

The genes are TRBV6-5 and TRBJ2-2, with D maybe TRBD2 (5 bases). CDR3 length equals 15 residues. V gave up 4 bases and J gave up 4 bases, with 13 bases separating them. CDR1 MNHEY and CDR2 SVGAGI come from the germline V gene. CDR3 sequence: CASSLTIIGTGELFF. CDR3 DNA sequence: TGTGCCAGCAGTTTGACTATCATTGGCACCGGGGAGCTGTTTTTT.

This clonotype was observed many times. The CDR3 DNA sequence: TGTGCCATCAGTGAGACCCCATCGCGCACAGATACGCAGTATTTT. This codes for CAISETPSRTDTQYF. This chain links TRBV10-3 with TRBJ2-3; D unclear. Germline V gene data show CDR1 as ENHRY and CDR2 as SYGVKD. The length of the CDR3 is 15 residues. The V end lost 2 bases, the J end lost 1 base, and 10 bases lay between the germline ends.

There are a few counts of this clonotype. The chain employs TRBV4-2 and TRBJ2-4; no definite D call. There are 16 residues in the CDR3. The V and J ends lost 0 bases and 1 base respectively, with 10 bases between them. Germline V gene sequence: CDR1 LGHNA, CDR2 YNFKEQ. The CDR3 region is CASSQEGWGAKNIQYF. In DNA form, the CDR3 reads TGTGCCAGCAGCCAAGAAGGGTGGGGTGCCAAAAACATTCAGTACTTC.

This clonotype appeared many times. The rearrangement uses TRBV12-3 or TRBV12-4 and TRBJ2-1, with TRBD2 matching 10 bases. Unmatched junction bases numbered 8, after V lost 1 base and J lost 5 bases. CDR3 length equals 17 residues. The CDR3 loop is CASSLVIRLAGHNEQFF. DNA for the CDR3: TGTGCCAGCAGTTTAGTGATACGACTAGCGGGCCACAATGAGCAGTTCTTC.

CDR3 residues: CSAGPGNTGELFF. CDR3 in DNA: TGCAGTGCAGGGCCGGGGAACACCGGGGAGCTGTTTTTT. V and J are TRBV20-1 and TRBJ2-2, with D unresolved. The CDR3 runs to 13 residues. Trimming took off 6 bases at V and 1 base at J, with 9 bases between the two ends. The germline gives CDR1 DFQATT, CDR2 SNEGSKA (reference sequence).

Ten or more counts support this clonotype. The rearrangement uses TRBV27 and TRBJ2-3; 8 bases match TRBD2. The germline V gene encodes CDR1 MNHEY and CDR2 SMNVEV (reference sequence). This CDR3 spans 16 amino acids. Losses at the gene ends were 3 bases for V and 4 bases for J; bases not matched to a gene: 9. The CDR3 DNA follows: TGTGCCAGCAGTTTCCAAAGCGGGAGAGGGCCAGATACGCAGTATTTT. Translation: CASSFQSGRGPDTQYF.

This clonotype has at least ten counts. This chain uses TRBV13 with TRBJ2-1; maybe TRBD2 (6 bases). Trimming took 3 bases from V and 4 from J, leaving 10 bases between them. This CDR3 has 14 amino acids. Germline V gene sequence: CDR1 PRHDT, CDR2 FYEKMQ (reference sequence). CDR3 residues: CASSFWAGYNEQFF. CDR3 DNA: TGTGCCAGCAGCTTCTGGGCGGGATACAATGAGCAGTTCTTC.

This clonotype was seen more than once but under ten times. This sequence joins TRBV12-3 or TRBV12-4 and TRBJ1-1, with TRBD1 matching over 10 bases. The CDR3 consists of 15 residues. The V segment lost 5 bases and the J segment 4 bases; nucleotides outside the gene matches: 7. The DNA for the CDR3 is TGTGCCAGCAGTCAGACAGGGGGCTTAAGCACTGAAGCTTTCTTT. Amino acids: CASSQTGGLSTEAFF.

At least ten counts were recorded for this clonotype. The CDR3 region has the DNA TGTGCCAGCAGCTTATCGGCGGGCTCCGATGAGCAGTTCTTC. Protein sequence: CASSLSAGSDEQFF. The gene calls are TRBV7-9 and TRBJ2-1; maybe TRBD2 (5 bases). Trimming pared 2 bases from V and 8 bases from J, leaving 13 bases between. Germline V gene sequence: CDR1 SEHNR, CDR2 FQNEAQ (reference sequence). This CDR3 is 14 amino acids long.

This clonotype was seen repeatedly, ten times or more. V and J are TRBV18 and TRBJ2-2; TRBD2 is a possible D gene (5 bases). V lost 2 bases, J lost 1 base, and 8 bases lay in between. The CDR3 spans 15 residues. Germline V gives CDR1 KGHSH, CDR2 LQKENI. The CDR3 loop reads CASSPGRGNTGELFF. CDR3 bases: TGTGCCAGCTCACCAGGCCGGGGGAACACCGGGGAGCTGTTTTTT.

Many counts were recorded for this clonotype. This rearrangement joins TRBV3-1 to TRBJ1-1, with D unclear. Germline assignment: CDR1 LGHDT and CDR2 YNNKEL (reference sequence). With 3 bases removed from V and 4 bases from J, the gap between germline ends came to 3 bases. This CDR3 comprises 11 residues. CDR3 DNA sequence: TGTGCCAGCAGCCATTCCACTGAAGCTTTCTTT. Its translation: CASSHSTEAFF.

This clonotype was detected only a few times. The chain employs TRBV15 and TRBJ1-1; D unclear. The CDR3 length is 15 residues. V was clipped by 1 base and J by 4 bases, with 13 bases between them. In germline, CDR1 is LNHNV, CDR2 YYDKDF (reference sequence). CDR3 amino acids: CATSRGGGPSTEAFF. In DNA form, the CDR3 reads TGTGCCACCAGCAGAGGTGGTGGCCCGAGCACTGAAGCTTTCTTT.

This clonotype was seen repeatedly, ten times or more. The chain has TRBV28 and TRBJ2-7, with D uncertain. The CDR3 spans 14 residues. The germline gives CDR1 MDHEN, CDR2 SYDVKM. V gave up 6 bases and J gave up 0 bases, with 12 bases separating them. The CDR3 bases are TGTGCCAGCAGACCGGGTACGGGCTCCTACGAGCAGTACTTC. It translates to CASRPGTGSYEQYF.

J is TRBJ2-7 and V is TRBV7-9, with 10 bases identical to TRBD2. The CDR3 has 17 amino acids. V shed 0 bases, J shed 5 bases, and the junction held 10 bases outside the gene matches. Germline CDR1 reads SEHNR; CDR2 reads FQNEAQ (reference sequence). DNA for the CDR3: TGTGCCAGCAGCTTAGCGCGCGGGACTAGCGATTCCGACGAGCAGTACTTC. This codes for CASSLARGTSDSDEQYF.

This chain links TRBV29-1 with TRBJ2-5; a possible D gene is TRBD2 (5 bases). TRBJ2-1 matches the DNA end more closely, so the J call is doubtful. CDR3 length: 14 residues. Germline V gives CDR1 SQVTM, CDR2 ANQGSEA. The CDR3: CSTLPTTSYNEQFF. The CDR3 DNA reads TGCAGCACCCTACCGACTACCTCCTACAATGAGCAGTTCTTC.

This clonotype was detected ten times or more. V gene TRBV9 combines with J gene TRBJ1-6; no definite D call. This CDR3 comprises 15 residues. Germline V CDR1 and CDR2: SGDLS, YYNGEE. Trimming cost V 3 bases and J 0 bases, with 7 bases left between them. The CDR3 nucleotides read TGTGCCAGCAGCGGGGAGAGCTCCTATAATTCACCCCTCCACTTT. Residues: CASSGESSYNSPLHF. Filled out from reference TRBV9 and TRBJ1-6, the complete variable domain reads DSGVTQTPKHLITATGQRVTLRCSPRSGDLSVYWYQQSLDQGLQFLIQYYNGEERAKGNILERFSAQQFPDLHSELNLSSLELGDSALYFCASSGESSYNSPLHFGNGTRLTVT.

This clonotype has just a few counts. The CDR3 nucleotides are TGTGCCAGCAGTGAGAGAGAAACAAACATTCAGTACTTC. Protein: CASSERETNIQYF. J is TRBJ2-4 and V is TRBV2; D remains ambiguous. CDR1 SNHLY and CDR2 FYNNEI come from the germline V gene. The CDR3 has 13 amino acids. Trimming took off 3 bases at V and 6 bases at J, with 9 bases between the two ends.

This clonotype has at least ten counts. This chain joins TRBV29-1 and TRBJ2-7; D uncertain. Germline values: CDR1 SQVTM, CDR2 ANQGSEA. This CDR3 is 11 amino acids long. V was pared by 4 bases and J by 4 bases, with 8 bases between. The CDR3 DNA sequence: TGCAGCGTTGCGACATCGTACGAGCAGTACTTC. This gives the protein CSVATSYEQYF.

The chain has TRBV20-1 and TRBJ1-1; D gene unclear. The CDR3 contains 13 residues. V lost 4 bases and J 0 bases, leaving 9 bases between the germline ends. Germline V gives CDR1 DFQATT, CDR2 SNEGSKA (reference sequence). The CDR3: CSAKRNMNTEAFF. In nucleotides, the CDR3 is TGCAGTGCTAAGCGGAATATGAACACTGAAGCTTTCTTT.

This clonotype was picked up many times. The CDR3 nucleotides read TGTGCCAGCTCACCATTCGAGGGAGGGGCCTACGAGCAGTACTTC. It encodes CASSPFEGGAYEQYF. The rearrangement links TRBV18 to TRBJ2-7; 7 nucleotides align to TRBD2. Trimming at V came to 2 bases and at J to 2 bases, leaving 6 bases not matched to a gene. Germline assignment: CDR1 KGHSH and CDR2 LQKENI. The CDR3 sequence is 15 residues long.

This clonotype was seen ten or more times. The chain uses TRBV5-1 and TRBJ1-1; a weak D match, TRBD1 (5 bases). This CDR3 has 16 residues. Trimming shortened V by 0 bases and J by 2 bases, and 14 bases separated the two germline ends. Germline lookup yields CDR1 SGHRS and CDR2 YFSETQ. CDR3 loop: CASSLAPAGPNTEAFF. The CDR3 nucleotides read TGCGCCAGCAGCTTGGCCCCGGCAGGGCCCAACACTGAAGCTTTCTTT.

This clonotype has at least ten counts. The rearrangement joins TRBV20-1 to TRBJ2-7; D may be TRBD2 (6 bases). Germline assignment: CDR1 DFQATT and CDR2 SNEGSKA (reference sequence). CDR3 length: 12 residues. Trimming shortened V by 8 bases and J by 3 bases, and 14 bases separated the two germline ends. CDR3 residues: CSPRGSNYEQYF. CDR3 coding DNA: TGCAGTCCGCGGGGCAGTAACTACGAGCAGTACTTC.